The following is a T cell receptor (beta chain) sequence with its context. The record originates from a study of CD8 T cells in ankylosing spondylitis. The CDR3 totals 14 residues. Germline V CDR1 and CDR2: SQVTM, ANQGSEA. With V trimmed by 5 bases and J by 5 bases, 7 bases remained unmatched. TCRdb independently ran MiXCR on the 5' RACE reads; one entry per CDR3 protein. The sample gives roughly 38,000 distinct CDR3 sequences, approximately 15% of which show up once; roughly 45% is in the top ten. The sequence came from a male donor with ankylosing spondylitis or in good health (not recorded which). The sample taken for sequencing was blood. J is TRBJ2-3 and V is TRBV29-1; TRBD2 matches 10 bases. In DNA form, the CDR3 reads TGCAGCGTTCCCTTAGCGGGGGGCCTAGATACGCAGTATTTT. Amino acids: CSVPLAGGLDTQYF.